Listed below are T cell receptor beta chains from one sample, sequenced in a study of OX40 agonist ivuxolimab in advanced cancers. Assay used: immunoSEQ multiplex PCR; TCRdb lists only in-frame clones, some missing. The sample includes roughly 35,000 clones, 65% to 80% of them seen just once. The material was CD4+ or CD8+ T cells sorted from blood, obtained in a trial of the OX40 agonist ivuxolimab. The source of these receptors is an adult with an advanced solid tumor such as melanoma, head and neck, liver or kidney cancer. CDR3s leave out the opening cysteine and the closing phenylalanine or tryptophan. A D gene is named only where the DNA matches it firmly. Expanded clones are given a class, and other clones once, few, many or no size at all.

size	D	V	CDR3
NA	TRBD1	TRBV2	ASRVTGGDQPQH
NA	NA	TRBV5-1	ASSLDQIPYGYT
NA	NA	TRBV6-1	ASSDPERQSGANVLT
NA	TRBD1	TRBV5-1	ASSSTGVGSPLH
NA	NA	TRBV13	ASSLGPAGSNQPQH
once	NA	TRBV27	ASKGRETRTGELF
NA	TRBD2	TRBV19	ASSPGLALQETQY
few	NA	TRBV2	ASSEWKGASTDTQY
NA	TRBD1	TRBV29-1	SAELDRGIYEQF
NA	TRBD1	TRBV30	AQEGGQSMNTEAF
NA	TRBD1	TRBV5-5	ASSPGTGQETQY
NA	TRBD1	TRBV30	AWRPIGTGVGNTIY
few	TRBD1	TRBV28	ASSPQGASNEKLF
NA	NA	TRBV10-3	AISLDGSGTQY
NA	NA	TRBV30	AWTEVAIYEQY
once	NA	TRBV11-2	ASSLDGTLGGAQETQY
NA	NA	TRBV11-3	ASSLRGAGANVLT
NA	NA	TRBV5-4	AGRRGSTDTQY
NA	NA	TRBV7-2	ASSTQGGDSYEQY
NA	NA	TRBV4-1	ASSHFAQRTYEQY
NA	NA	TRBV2	ASSEGGHSGNTIY
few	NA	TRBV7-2	ASSRAKTGYEQY
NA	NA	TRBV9	ASSVAVENYGYT
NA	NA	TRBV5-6	ASEGIPSEAF
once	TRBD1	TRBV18	ASSPAGTGFGNTIY
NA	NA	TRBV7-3	ASSLYPGYYGYT
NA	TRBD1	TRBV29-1	SVIRGSYEQY
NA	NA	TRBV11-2	ASSLGDRDQETQY
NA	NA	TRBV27	ASSPSTGNTIY
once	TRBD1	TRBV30	AWSPGTGLNEQF
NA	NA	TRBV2	ASSDPVGNEQF
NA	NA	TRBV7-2	ASSLVGGDKRNTIY
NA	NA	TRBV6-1	ASSVGLGETQY
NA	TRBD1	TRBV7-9	ASRKRGPQETQY